These 31 T cell receptor beta chains came from one sample sequenced in a study of shared T cell receptors in the human thymus. Some clones are missing from TCRdb's copy, which holds only in-frame ones; the method was immunoSEQ multiplex PCR. The sample holds 72,000 or so clones, roughly 96% seen once. The specimen was thymocytes. These receptors were obtained from a human donor.

This chain links TRBV9 with TRBJ2-3; 9 nucleotides agree with TRBD2. This CDR3 has 21 residues. J was trimmed by 0 bases and V by 0 bases; bases with no gene match: 17. CDR1 and CDR2 (germline): SGDLS, YYNGEE. CDR3: CASSVADTGTSLTWSTDTQYF. Here the CDR3 DNA reads TGTGCCAGCAGCGTAGCCGATACCGGGACTAGCTTAACCTGGAGCACAGATACGCAGTATTTT.

The chain uses TRBV5-1 and TRBJ1-3; D is perhaps TRBD1 (5 bases). The V and J ends lost 0 bases and 0 bases respectively, with 10 bases between them. This CDR3 spans 16 amino acids. CDR1 is SGHRS and CDR2 is YFSETQ in the germline V gene. CDR3 nucleotides: TGCGCCAGCAGCTTGGCTGACAGCACCTCTGGAAACACCATATATTTT. Its translation is CASSLADSTSGNTIYF.

The chain couples TRBV10-3 to TRBJ2-3; the D is unclear. The V gene's germline CDR1 is ENHRY and CDR2 SYGVKD. CDR3 length: 14 amino acids. V was trimmed by 0 bases and J by 2 bases, leaving 6 bases between them. The CDR3 is CAISESRYTDTQYF. The CDR3 region has the DNA TGTGCCATCAGTGAGTCGCGCTACACAGATACGCAGTATTTT.

The chain links TRBV28 to TRBJ2-5; D remains ambiguous. This CDR3 contains 13 residues. The ends were cut back, 7 bases at V and 4 bases at J, with 13 bases in the middle. Germline CDR1 reads MDHEN; CDR2 reads SYDVKM. This chain's CDR3 is CASTSPRTETQYF. The DNA for the CDR3 is TGTGCCAGCACTTCGCCTAGAACAGAGACCCAGTACTTC.

The J gene is TRBJ1-1, the V gene TRBV4-3, with D unclear. CDR3 length: 20 amino acids. Trimming left V 0 bases short and J 4 bases short, with 27 bases between. Germline V gives CDR1 LGHNA, CDR2 YSLEER. The CDR3 here is CASSQERLYVAAAGRTEAFF. CDR3 DNA: TGCGCCAGCAGCCAAGAACGACTCTATGTAGCGGCAGCCGGGCGCACTGAAGCTTTCTTT.

The V and J genes are TRBV29-1 and TRBJ1-1; D call uncertain. Trimming shortened V by 7 bases and J by 0 bases, and 18 bases separated the two germline ends. The CDR3 contains 15 residues. The germline CDR1 and CDR2 sequences are SQVTM and ANQGSEA. CDR3 region: CSGHEGSRLNTEAFF. CDR3 nucleotide sequence: TGCAGCGGACACGAGGGAAGTAGACTGAACACTGAAGCTTTCTTT.

The chain joins TRBV27 to TRBJ1-5; 10 bases agree with TRBD1. Germline CDR1 is MNHEY and CDR2 is SMNVEV (reference sequence). V lost 5 bases, J lost 7 bases, and 14 bases stayed unmatched. The CDR3 covers 17 residues. The CDR3 spells CASSLRTGGGFRQPQHF. Written as DNA, the CDR3 is TGTGCCAGCAGTCTCCGGACAGGGGGGGGATTTAGGCAGCCCCAGCATTTT.

This rearrangement joins TRBV27 to TRBJ2-7; 8 nucleotides align to TRBD1. This CDR3 region has 15 residues. Germline loops: CDR1 MNHEY, CDR2 SMNVEV (reference sequence). The ends lost 5 bases at V and 4 bases at J; junction bases unmatched: 10. CDR3 loop: CASSVKSRTGYEQYF. The CDR3 DNA reads TGTGCCAGCAGTGTCAAATCGAGGACAGGGTACGAGCAGTACTTC.

J is TRBJ2-4 and V is TRBV7-9; possibly TRBD1 for D (6 bases). From germline, CDR1 is SEHNR and CDR2 FQNEAQ (reference sequence). The V and J ends lost 6 bases and 1 base respectively, with 25 bases between them. The CDR3 sequence is 19 residues long. This CDR3 reads CASSPDRPERLRAKNIQYF. The CDR3 DNA reads TGTGCCAGCAGTCCAGACAGGCCGGAGAGGTTACGGGCCAAAAACATTCAGTACTTC.

This clone has just one count. The chain is built from TRBV6-5 and TRBJ2-4; 9 bases match TRBD1. The V and J ends lost 4 bases and 6 bases, in that order; junction bases with no gene match: 7. Per germline, CDR1 MNHEY and CDR2 SVGAGI. This CDR3 contains 15 residues. The DNA for the CDR3 is TGTGCCAGCAGTTTGGGACAGGGCGTTTCAAACATTCAGTACTTC. This sequence encodes CASSLGQGVSNIQYF.

V is TRBV19 and J is TRBJ1-2; 8 nucleotides agree with TRBD1. CDR3 length: 15 residues. In germline, CDR1 is LNHDA, CDR2 SQIVND (reference sequence). The V and J ends lost 6 bases and 8 bases, in that order; junction bases with no gene match: 14. CDR3 nucleotide sequence: TGTGCCAGTAGGGAGGGGGACAGGCTTCCGGACGGCTACACCTTC. Its protein product is CASREGDRLPDGYTF.

V and J are TRBV5-1 and TRBJ2-5; a possible D gene is TRBD2 (5 bases). The CDR3 covers 12 residues. Germline V lookup: CDR1 SGHRS, CDR2 YFSETQ. V lost 4 bases and J lost 5, with 9 bases in between. This CDR3 reads CASSRKRETQYF. CDR3 DNA: TGCGCCAGCAGCCGTAAGCGGGAGACCCAGTACTTC.

The chain recombines TRBV7-2 with TRBJ1-1; no clear D. The length of the CDR3 is 12 residues. Germline CDR1 and CDR2: SGHTA and FQGNSA. Trimming stripped 1 base from V and 8 bases from J, with 8 bases between. The DNA for the CDR3 is TGTGCCAGCAGCTTAGGGGCAGGCGAAGCTTTCTTT. This gives the protein CASSLGAGEAFF.

The chain recombines TRBV7-8 with TRBJ1-6; D perhaps matches TRBD1 (6 bases). This CDR3 is built from 14 residues. Looked up from germline, CDR1 is SGHVS and CDR2 is FQNEAQ. V shed 1 base and J shed 11 bases, with 12 bases lying between them. In DNA, the CDR3 is TGTGCCAGCAGCTTAGAGGGGGAGGAAACACCCCTCCACTTT. It specifies CASSLEGEETPLHF. Based on the CDR3 plus reference TRBV7-8 and TRBJ1-6, the full variable domain is GAGVSQSPRYKVAKRGQDVALRCDPISGHVSLFWYQQALGQGPEFLTYFQNEAQLDKSGLPSDRFFAERPEGSVSTLKIQRTQQEDSAVYLCASSLEGEETPLHFGNGTRLTVT.

This chain uses TRBV13 with TRBJ2-7; TRBD2 agrees at 14 bases. The V gene's germline CDR1 is PRHDT and CDR2 FYEKMQ (reference sequence). J lost 5 bases, V lost 6 bases, and 9 bases had no gene match. The CDR3 consists of 16 residues. The CDR3 sequence: CASRRTSGGRLDEQYF. Written as DNA, the CDR3 is TGTGCCAGCAGACGGACTAGCGGGGGGCGGCTCGACGAGCAGTACTTC.

This sequence joins TRBV6-1 and TRBJ2-5; D is undetermined. Germline assignment: CDR1 MNHNS and CDR2 SASEGT. The CDR3 covers 11 residues. Deletions cut 5 bases from V and 2 bases from J, with 3 bases between. CDR3 protein: CASSQQETQYF. The DNA of the CDR3 is TGTGCCAGCAGTCAACAAGAGACCCAGTACTTC.

This clone was recorded once. The chain combines TRBV30 with TRBJ2-7, with D perhaps given as TRBD1 or TRBD2 (5 bases each). Germline V gene lookup returns CDR1 GTSNPN and CDR2 SVGIG (reference sequence). The CDR3 has 12 amino acids. V was pared by 6 bases and J by 4 bases, with 13 bases between. CDR3 DNA sequence: TGTGCCTGTAGTAGGGGAGCGTACGAGCAGTACTTC. Protein sequence: CACSRGAYEQYF.

J is TRBJ2-5 and V is TRBV7-9; D is unclear. CDR1 is SEHNR and CDR2 is FQNEAQ in the germline V gene (reference sequence). The CDR3 has 11 amino acids. V lost 5 bases and J 5 bases, leaving 6 bases between the germline ends. The CDR3, as DNA: TGTGCCAGCAGCCGTAGGGAGACCCAGTACTTC. The encoded protein is CASSRRETQYF. The whole variable domain, filled in from reference TRBV7-9 and TRBJ2-5, reads DTGVSQNPRHKITKRGQNVTFRCDPISEHNRLYWYRQTLGQGPEFLTYFQNEAQLEKSRLLSDRFSAERPKGSFSTLEIQRTEQGDSAMYLCASSRRETQYFGPGTRLLVL.

The chain uses TRBV19 and TRBJ1-3; no reliable D call. V was shortened by 3 bases and J by 2 bases, with 35 bases between the two germline ends. The germline CDR1 and CDR2 sequences are LNHDA and SQIVND (reference sequence). The CDR3 contains 23 residues. CDR3 in DNA: TGTGCCAGTAGTATGTTCCGGCGGGCCCCGGGCAGTACATCCTTTCACACTGGAAACACCATATATTTT. As protein: CASSMFRRAPGSTSFHTGNTIYF.

The rearrangement uses TRBV5-4 and TRBJ1-2; unclear D gene. CDR3 size: 14 residues. V was pared by 2 bases and J by 5 bases, with 13 bases between. Germline values: CDR1 SGHNT, CDR2 YYREEE (reference sequence). The CDR3, as DNA: TGTGCCAGCAGCTTTTCCGCCCACAGTTATGGCTACACCTTC. Residues: CASSFSAHSYGYTF.

J is TRBJ2-1 and V is TRBV6-5; 8 bases agree with TRBD1. J was trimmed by 6 bases and V by 2 bases; bases with no gene match: 9. The CDR3 is made up of 16 amino acids. Looked up from germline, CDR1 is MNHEY and CDR2 is SVGAGI. CDR3 sequence reads: CASSYRTGFVGNEQFF. In DNA, the CDR3 is TGTGCCAGCAGTTACCGGACAGGGTTTGTCGGCAATGAGCAGTTCTTC.

The chain employs TRBV2 and TRBJ2-5; 7 bases agree with TRBD2. CDR1 is SNHLY, CDR2 FYNNEI, per germline. The V segment lost 6 bases and the J segment 1 base; nucleotides outside the gene matches: 2. This CDR3 region has 13 residues. CDR3: CASRGTTQETQYF. DNA of the CDR3: TGTGCCAGCAGGGGGACTACCCAAGAGACCCAGTACTTC.

The chain carries TRBV10-3 and TRBJ1-1; possibly TRBD1 for D (6 bases). V lost 7 bases and J 2 bases, leaving 23 bases between the germline ends. Per germline, CDR1 ENHRY and CDR2 SYGVKD. This CDR3 has 17 amino acids. The CDR3: CAINFRSIDRSNTEAFF. CDR3 DNA sequence: TGTGCCATCAATTTCCGGAGTATTGACAGGTCCAACACTGAAGCTTTCTTT.

The chain carries TRBV7-2 and TRBJ1-2, with TRBD1 as a possible D gene (5 bases). This CDR3 is 16 amino acids long. Trimming stripped 5 bases from V and 2 bases from J, with 18 bases between. CDR1 SGHTA and CDR2 FQGNSA come from the germline V gene. CDR3 bases: TGTGCCAGCAGCCCAGGCGGCGGGGGGTGGAACTATGGCTACACCTTC. Its protein is CASSPGGGGWNYGYTF.

J is TRBJ1-1 and V is TRBV6-6; D not certain. The CDR3 has 14 residues. Between the trimmed V and J ends, which lost 1 base and 3 bases, there was a span of 9 bases. Germline CDR1 MNHNY, CDR2 SVGAGI (reference sequence). CDR3 sequence reads: CASSYWGSYTEAFF. The CDR3 region has the DNA TGTGCCAGCAGTTACTGGGGAAGCTACACTGAAGCTTTCTTT.

The rearrangement links TRBV9 to TRBJ2-6; the D gene could be TRBD1 or TRBD2 (5 bases each). V lost 0 bases to trimming and J lost 4 bases, with 14 bases between them. The CDR3 has 17 residues. CDR1 is SGDLS and CDR2 is YYNGEE in the germline V gene. CDR3 coding DNA: TGTGCCAGCAGCGTAGATGGGGGTTTGGAAGGGGCCAACGTCCTGACTTTC. Encoded protein: CASSVDGGLEGANVLTF.

This clone was seen once. J is TRBJ2-5 and V is TRBV28, with 7 bases aligning to TRBD2. Trimming at V came to 2 bases and at J to 5 bases, leaving 11 bases not matched to a gene. The CDR3 length is 16 residues. Germline CDR1 MDHEN, CDR2 SYDVKM. The CDR3 loop reads CASSLGRWGGFETQYF. The DNA for the CDR3 is TGTGCCAGCAGTTTAGGCAGGTGGGGGGGTTTCGAGACCCAGTACTTC.

This chain connects TRBV6-5 to TRBJ2-1; D may be TRBD1 (5 bases). The CDR3 totals 16 residues. Trimming removed 0 bases from V and 4 bases from J, with 13 bases in between. Germline assignment: CDR1 MNHEY and CDR2 SVGAGI. CDR3 sequence reads: CASSYSPGIGYNEQFF. For the CDR3, the DNA is TGTGCCAGCAGTTACTCCCCAGGGATCGGGTACAATGAGCAGTTCTTC.

This CDR3 is CASSLPPGPTNEKLFF. The CDR3 nucleotides are TGTGCCAGCAGCTTGCCCCCGGGACCAACTAATGAAAAACTGTTTTTT. The gene calls are TRBV5-6 and TRBJ1-4, with D tentatively TRBD1 (5 bases). V was trimmed by 1 base and J by 0 bases, leaving 10 bases between them. CDR3 length: 16 residues. Germline V CDR1 and CDR2: SGHDT, YYEEEE.

The chain is built from TRBV4-3 and TRBJ2-3, with no clear D. V lost 8 bases to trimming and J lost 0 bases, with 3 bases between them. Looked up from germline, CDR1 is LGHNA and CDR2 is YSLEER. The CDR3 is 11 amino acids. DNA for the CDR3: TGCGCCAGCGGGAGCACAGATACGCAGTATTTT. Its translation: CASGSTDTQYF.

The rearrangement links TRBV7-9 to TRBJ1-2, with D uncertain. Germline CDR1 SEHNR, CDR2 FQNEAQ (reference sequence). There are 15 residues in the CDR3. Deletions cut 3 bases from V and 3 bases from J, with 14 bases between. CDR3: CASSFTTLNDYGYTF. The CDR3 DNA reads as TGTGCCAGCAGCTTCACGACTTTGAACGACTATGGCTACACCTTC.